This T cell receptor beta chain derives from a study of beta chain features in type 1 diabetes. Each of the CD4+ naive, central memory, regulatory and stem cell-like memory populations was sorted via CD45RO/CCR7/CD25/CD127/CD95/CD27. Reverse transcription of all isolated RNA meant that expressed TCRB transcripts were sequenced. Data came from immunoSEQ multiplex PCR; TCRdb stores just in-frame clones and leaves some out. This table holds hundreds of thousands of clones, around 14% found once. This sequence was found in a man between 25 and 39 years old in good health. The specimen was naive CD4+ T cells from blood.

The CDR3 sequence is CASSSYTSGKVETQYF. The CDR3, as DNA: TGTGCCAGCAGTTCCTACACATCCGGGAAGGTAGAGACCCAGTACTTC. The chain employs TRBV27 and TRBJ2-5; a possible D gene is TRBD2 (5 bases). CDR1 and CDR2 from the germline V gene are MNHEY and SMNVEV (reference sequence). The V gene lost 4 bases and the J gene lost 4 bases, with 19 bases spanning the gap. This CDR3 is 16 amino acids long.